The 27 T cell receptor beta chains given below trace back to one sample, sequenced in a study of cytomegalovirus exposure and HLA in healthy donors. 13 Jbeta primers and 60 Vbeta primers were used for the PCR. Some clones are missing from TCRdb's copy, which holds only in-frame ones; the method was immunoSEQ multiplex PCR. The table has some 120,000 clones, more than 9% seen once. The specimen sequenced was PBMCs. The receptors were sampled from a woman between 18 and 30 years old in good health and CMV-seropositive.

The V and J genes are TRBV28 and TRBJ1-5, with D tentatively TRBD1 (5 bases). V lost 7 bases, J lost 1 base, and 14 bases lay in between. There are 15 residues in the CDR3. The germline V gene has CDR1 MDHEN and CDR2 SYDVKM. The CDR3 sequence is CASILSGDSNQPQHF. CDR3 DNA: TGTGCCAGCATTCTGTCGGGGGACAGCAATCAGCCCCAGCATTTT.

This clone was detected only once. The CDR3 region has the DNA TGTGCCAGCAGTTACCGGGACAGGGGGTCCTACGAGCAGTACTTC. Its protein is CASSYRDRGSYEQYF. V and J are TRBV28 and TRBJ2-7; 11 bases are shared with TRBD1. Trimming removed 4 bases from V and 1 base from J; junction bases left unmatched: 3. CDR1 is MDHEN, CDR2 SYDVKM, per germline. This CDR3 region has 15 residues.

This clone was picked up a small number of times. CDR3 bases: TGTGCCAGCAGTGACTATCCAAACAACACCGGGGAGCTGTTTTTT. Translating gives CASSDYPNNTGELFF. The rearrangement links TRBV6-1 to TRBJ2-2; no definite D call. The CDR3 runs to 15 residues. Germline loops: CDR1 MNHNS, CDR2 SASEGT. V lost 3 bases, J lost 2 bases, and 10 bases lay in between.

This clone was found a few times. This sequence joins TRBV30 and TRBJ2-4, with 10 nucleotides matching TRBD2. Germline CDR1 GTSNPN, CDR2 SVGIG (reference sequence). The V and J ends lost 0 bases and 15 bases, in that order; junction bases with no gene match: 5. The CDR3 totals 12 residues. In DNA, the CDR3 is TGTGCCTGGAGTGTACAAAGCGGGAGGGCGTACTTC. It translates to CAWSVQSGRAYF.

The chain carries TRBV6-1 and TRBJ1-5, with D maybe TRBD1 (5 bases). Deletions cut 5 bases from V and 6 bases from J, with 14 bases between. The germline V gene has CDR1 MNHNS and CDR2 SASEGT. The CDR3 has 14 residues. For the CDR3, the DNA is TGTGCCAGCAGTAAAAGGGGATTGGGTCAGCCCCAGCATTTT. Translated, it gives CASSKRGLGQPQHF.

In this sample, this clone turned up a few times. This rearrangement joins TRBV7-9 to TRBJ2-2; 9 bases map to TRBD1. Germline CDR1 is SEHNR and CDR2 is FQNEAQ (reference sequence). V shed 5 bases and J 6 bases; nucleotides not matched to a gene: 10. CDR3 length: 16 residues. This chain's CDR3 is CASSLVGTGMPGELFF. CDR3 sequence (DNA): TGTGCCAGCAGCCTTGTCGGGACAGGGATGCCCGGGGAGCTGTTTTTT.

The rearrangement joins TRBV5-5 to TRBJ2-5; D perhaps matches TRBD2 (6 bases). The CDR3 extends over 17 amino acids. Trimming shortened V by 1 base and J by 5 bases, and 21 bases separated the two germline ends. The germline V gene encodes CDR1 SGHKS and CDR2 YYEKEE (reference sequence). CDR3 coding DNA: TGTGCCAGCAGCTTGTCCCAGAGGCCGGGAGTTTCGGAGACCCAGTACTTC. This sequence encodes CASSLSQRPGVSETQYF.

J is TRBJ1-1 and V is TRBV7-9, with 8 bases identical to TRBD1. This CDR3 has 16 residues. V was clipped by 5 bases and J by 6 bases; unmatched bases: 14. Per the germline V gene, CDR1 is SEHNR and CDR2 is FQNEAQ (reference sequence). Here the CDR3 DNA reads TGTGCCAGCAGCATTGGACAGGGTCTGGTGATCGCTGAAGCTTTCTTT. It encodes CASSIGQGLVIAEAFF. The full variable domain, completed using reference TRBV7-9 and TRBJ1-1, is DTGVSQNPRHKITKRGQNVTFRCDPISEHNRLYWYRQTLGQGPEFLTYFQNEAQLEKSRLLSDRFSAERPKGSFSTLEIQRTEQGDSAMYLCASSIGQGLVIAEAFFGQGTRLTVV.

This clone turned up a few times. V and J are TRBV29-1 and TRBJ2-2, with 12 nucleotides matching TRBD2. The ends lost 7 bases at V and 3 bases at J; junction bases unmatched: 3. The CDR3 length is 14 residues. Germline-derived CDR1 and CDR2 are SQVTM and ANQGSEA. The CDR3 nucleotides are TGCAGCGCCTGGACTAGCGGGGACACCGGGGAGCTGTTTTTT. Its translation: CSAWTSGDTGELFF.

This clone was picked up a small number of times. V usage is TRBV30 and J usage is TRBJ1-1, with a weak D call TRBD1 (6 bases). Trimming left V 0 bases short and J 2 bases short, with 13 bases between. Germline V gives CDR1 GTSNPN, CDR2 SVGIG (reference sequence). This CDR3 spans 15 amino acids. The CDR3 sequence is CAWSVMAGVNTEAFF. In DNA, the CDR3 is TGTGCCTGGAGTGTTATGGCAGGGGTTAACACTGAAGCTTTCTTT.

There are a few counts of this clone. This chain joins TRBV19 and TRBJ1-5; possibly TRBD1 for D (6 bases). This CDR3 has 14 amino acids. CDR1 and CDR2 (germline): LNHDA, SQIVND (reference sequence). V shed 2 bases and J shed 3 bases, with 8 bases lying between them. This CDR3 reads CASSIQGYNQPQHF. As DNA, the CDR3 is TGTGCCAGTAGTATACAGGGGTACAATCAGCCCCAGCATTTT. Filled out from reference TRBV19 and TRBJ1-5, the complete variable domain reads DGGITQSPKYLFRKEGQNVTLSCEQNLNHDAMYWYRQDPGQGLRLIYYSQIVNDFQKGDIAEGYSVSREKKESFPLTVTSAQKNPTAFYLCASSIQGYNQPQHFGDGTRLSIL.

This clone was observed a handful of times. This chain connects TRBV20-1 to TRBJ2-3; the D is unclear. The length of the CDR3 is 10 residues. Per germline, CDR1 DFQATT and CDR2 SNEGSKA (reference sequence). V lost 3 bases, J lost 8 bases, and 6 bases lay in between. As DNA, the CDR3 is TGCAGTGCTAGTACTGGTACGCAGTATTTT. Encoded protein: CSASTGTQYF.

This clone was found a few times. The CDR3 DNA reads as TGTGCCTGGAAAAGGACAGTCATATCTGGGGCCAACGTCCTGACTTTC. Protein: CAWKRTVISGANVLTF. The chain is built from TRBV30 and TRBJ2-6; D is perhaps TRBD1 (6 bases). This CDR3 has 16 residues. Trimming took 4 bases from V and 1 from J, leaving 14 bases between them. Per the germline V gene, CDR1 is GTSNPN and CDR2 is SVGIG (reference sequence). The entire variable domain, with the rest obtained from reference TRBV30 and TRBJ2-6, is as follows: SQTIHQWPATLVQPVGSPLSLECTVEGTSNPNLYWYRQAAGRGLQLLFYSVGIGQISSEVPQNLSASRPQDRQFILSSKKLLLSDSGFYLCAWKRTVISGANVLTFGAGSRLTVL.

The rearrangement links TRBV5-4 to TRBJ2-1, with D possibly TRBD2 on 6 matching bases. CDR3 length equals 19 residues. V was shortened by 5 bases and J by 2 bases, with 26 bases between the two germline ends. Germline V gives CDR1 SGHNT, CDR2 YYREEE (reference sequence). As DNA, the CDR3 is TGTGCCAGCAGGTTGTGGGGCGGGACGGCAGCTGGAACCTACAATGAGCAGTTCTTC. Protein product: CASRLWGGTAAGTYNEQFF.

The chain combines TRBV5-1 with TRBJ1-2; D unresolved. The CDR3 runs to 13 residues. The germline V gene encodes CDR1 SGHRS and CDR2 YFSETQ. Trimming removed 4 bases at V and 4 bases at J, with 11 bases between. CDR3 coding DNA: TGCGCCAGCAGCATATCGGGGATCTATGGCTACACCTTC. It is translated as CASSISGIYGYTF.

The chain has TRBV7-4 and TRBJ2-4; 11 bases are shared with TRBD2. V lost 2 bases, J lost 6 bases, and 12 bases stayed unmatched. The germline CDR1 and CDR2 sequences are SGHVT and SQSDAQ. The CDR3 loop spans 18 amino acids. CDR3 DNA sequence: TGTGCCAGCAGCTTAAGGTGGCTAGCGGGAGGCCCTTTAAACATTCAGTACTTC. It yields the protein CASSLRWLAGGPLNIQYF.

This clone turned up a few times. The chain carries TRBV19 and TRBJ1-2; D perhaps matches TRBD1 (5 bases). With 7 bases removed from V and 0 bases from J, the gap between germline ends came to 15 bases. The CDR3 spans 15 residues. The germline gives CDR1 LNHDA, CDR2 SQIVND (reference sequence). CDR3 region: CASTITGSANYGYTF. The CDR3 coding sequence is TGTGCCAGTACTATTACAGGCTCAGCTAACTATGGCTACACCTTC.

This clone was detected a few times. The rearrangement joins TRBV7-9 to TRBJ2-5; a possible D gene is TRBD2 (5 bases). The CDR3 covers 11 residues. Germline V gene sequence: CDR1 SEHNR, CDR2 FQNEAQ (reference sequence). V gave up 8 bases and J gave up 4 bases, with 8 bases separating them. The CDR3 loop is CASQAVETQYF. Here the CDR3 DNA reads TGTGCCAGCCAAGCGGTAGAGACCCAGTACTTC.

The table lists this clone with a few counts. The J gene is TRBJ1-2, the V gene TRBV5-1; the match to TRBD1 covers 8 bases. CDR1 and CDR2 (germline): SGHRS, YFSETQ. Losses at the gene ends were 3 bases for V and 4 bases for J; bases not matched to a gene: 5. The CDR3 runs to 14 residues. The CDR3, as DNA: TGCGCCAGCAGCTCAGGGGGCGTTAGCTATGGCTACACCTTC. Its translation is CASSSGGVSYGYTF.

The CDR3 DNA follows: TGTGCCAGCAGTGCTCTCGAGGGAAGGAACGAGCAGTACTTC. This encodes CASSALEGRNEQYF. The chain combines TRBV6-1 with TRBJ2-7, with D perhaps matching TRBD2 (5 bases). Germline assignment: CDR1 MNHNS and CDR2 SASEGT. This CDR3 has 14 residues. V was cut by 4 bases and J by 5 bases, with 15 bases left in between.

J is TRBJ2-1 and V is TRBV2; 13 bases line up with TRBD2. J was trimmed by 3 bases and V by 8 bases; bases with no gene match: 4. The length of the CDR3 is 15 residues. CDR1 and CDR2 from the germline V gene are SNHLY and FYNNEI. Here the CDR3 reads CASRRTSGSYNEQFF. The CDR3 nucleotides are TGTGCCAGCCGGAGGACTAGCGGGAGCTACAATGAGCAGTTCTTC.

This rearrangement joins TRBV7-8 to TRBJ2-2; the D is unclear. Germline V gene sequence: CDR1 SGHVS, CDR2 FQNEAQ. The ends were cut back, 4 bases at V and 4 bases at J, with 10 bases in the middle. The CDR3 contains 14 residues. The CDR3 protein is CASSSGAVTGELFF. The CDR3 DNA sequence: TGTGCCAGCAGCTCAGGCGCAGTCACCGGGGAGCTGTTTTTT.

A few counts support this clone. The chain carries TRBV27 and TRBJ2-1; D uncertain. The ends were cut back, 5 bases at V and 8 bases at J, with 10 bases in the middle. This CDR3 is built from 12 residues. Germline V gene data show CDR1 as MNHEY and CDR2 as SMNVEV (reference sequence). The CDR3 is CASSPSLHEQFF. The CDR3 DNA reads as TGTGCCAGCAGTCCTTCTCTCCATGAGCAGTTCTTC.

This chain uses TRBV30 with TRBJ2-1; 9 nucleotides line up with TRBD1. The CDR3 is 13 amino acids. V was pared by 2 bases and J by 7 bases, with 3 bases of the junction left unmatched. CDR1 is GTSNPN and CDR2 is SVGIG in the germline V gene (reference sequence). In nucleotides, the CDR3 is TGTGCCTGGAGTCTACAGGGGGCAAATGAGCAGTTCTTC. Protein sequence: CAWSLQGANEQFF.

The table lists this clone with a count of one. J is TRBJ1-1 and V is TRBV20-1; 7 positions match TRBD1. Germline V lookup: CDR1 DFQATT, CDR2 SNEGSKA (reference sequence). V was pared by 6 bases and J by 12 bases, with 10 bases of the junction left unmatched. The length of the CDR3 is 11 residues. The CDR3 sequence: CSATDRVNSFF. The CDR3 nucleotides read TGCAGTGCAACAGACAGGGTTAATTCTTTCTTT.

There are a few counts of this clone. The J gene is TRBJ1-2, the V gene TRBV28; 8 nucleotides align to TRBD1. The ends lost 2 bases at V and 7 bases at J; junction bases unmatched: 6. This CDR3 contains 14 residues. Looked up from germline, CDR1 is MDHEN and CDR2 is SYDVKM. In DNA, the CDR3 is TGTGCCAGCAGTTTACAGGGGGCCCGCTCTGGCTACACCTTC. Its translation is CASSLQGARSGYTF.

J is TRBJ1-1 and V is TRBV27; D is ambiguous. Germline CDR1 and CDR2: MNHEY and SMNVEV (reference sequence). CDR3 length: 14 residues. Trimming took 3 bases from V and 5 from J, leaving 13 bases between them. The CDR3 DNA reads TGTGCCAGCAGTTTGATGGTCGGAGGGACTGAAGCTTTCTTT. It encodes CASSLMVGGTEAFF.